Listed here are 8 T cell receptor beta chains from one sample, sequenced in a study of T cell responses to AZD1222 COVID-19 vaccine. The table came from immunoSEQ multiplex PCR; TCRdb's copy has only in-frame clones and leaves some out. The sample lists roughly 84,000 clones; around 85% were seen once. The specimen comprised peripheral blood, sampled 28 days after the second AZD1222 dose. The receptor source for this set is an adult who received the AZD1222 COVID-19 vaccine.

The chain links TRBV27 to TRBJ2-7; TRBD2 might be the D (5 bases). The CDR3 runs 13 residues. The V gene lost 6 bases and the J gene lost 2 bases, with 11 bases spanning the gap. In germline, CDR1 is MNHEY, CDR2 SMNVEV (reference sequence). CDR3 in amino acids: CASSRGSPYEQYF. CDR3 sequence (DNA): TGTGCCAGCAGCCGCGGGTCCCCCTACGAGCAGTACTTC.

The chain recombines TRBV19 with TRBJ1-5; D may be TRBD1 (5 bases). The CDR3 has 12 amino acids. Trimming cost V 5 bases and J 4 bases, with 6 bases left between them. Germline V gene lookup returns CDR1 LNHDA and CDR2 SQIVND (reference sequence). The CDR3 coding sequence is TGTGCCAGTAGTCGACAGAATCAGCCCCAGCATTTT. Translation: CASSRQNQPQHF.

The rearrangement joins TRBV28 to TRBJ2-3; D remains ambiguous. The CDR3 spans 13 residues. Germline V gene lookup returns CDR1 MDHEN and CDR2 SYDVKM. Trimming removed 7 bases at V and 7 bases at J, with 15 bases between. The CDR3 here is CASTRTDSNTQYF. The DNA for the CDR3 is TGTGCCAGCACCCGGACGGATTCAAATACGCAGTATTTT.

V is TRBV20-1 and J is TRBJ2-4, with D unresolved. There are 10 residues in the CDR3. Trimming cost V 4 bases and J 5 bases, with 3 bases left between them. Looked up from germline, CDR1 is DFQATT and CDR2 is SNEGSKA (reference sequence). The CDR3 loop reads CSAIENIQYF. In DNA, the CDR3 is TGCAGTGCTATAGAAAACATTCAGTACTTC.

CDR3 region: CASSTRTGAAGGYTF. The CDR3 coding sequence is TGTGCCAGTAGTACCCGGACAGGGGCCGCTGGAGGCTACACCTTC. V gene TRBV19 combines with J gene TRBJ1-2; 9 bases agree with TRBD1. Germline CDR1 is LNHDA and CDR2 is SQIVND (reference sequence). This CDR3 contains 15 residues. The V and J ends lost 4 bases and 8 bases, in that order; junction bases with no gene match: 11.

The rearrangement uses TRBV27 and TRBJ2-7, with D unclear. Trimming took off 5 bases at V and 8 bases at J, with 10 bases between the two ends. The CDR3 is made up of 11 amino acids. The germline gives CDR1 MNHEY, CDR2 SMNVEV (reference sequence). The CDR3 sequence: CASSARAQQYF. CDR3 nucleotides: TGTGCCAGCAGTGCTCGGGCACAGCAGTACTTC.

The gene calls are TRBV7-2 and TRBJ2-1; TRBD1 is a possible D gene (6 bases). In germline, CDR1 is SGHTA, CDR2 FQGNSA. The CDR3 has 15 amino acids. V gave up 3 bases and J gave up 3 bases, with 12 bases separating them. The CDR3 reads CASSFFSGDYNEQFF. The CDR3 region has the DNA TGTGCCAGCAGCTTCTTTTCAGGGGACTACAATGAGCAGTTCTTC.

The J gene is TRBJ1-4, the V gene TRBV6-5; D is perhaps TRBD1 (5 bases). The CDR3 consists of 14 residues. Trimming stripped 5 bases from V and 3 bases from J, with 10 bases between. Germline V lookup: CDR1 MNHEY, CDR2 SVGAGI. The CDR3 DNA sequence: TGTGCCAGCAGTCCAGGGTGGGCTAATGAAAAACTGTTTTTT. Translating it yields CASSPGWANEKLFF.